This T cell receptor (beta chain) was retrieved from a study of radiotherapy plus CTLA-4 blockade in lung cancer. The CDR3 runs 19 residues. The junction had 19 bases not matched to a gene; V was cut back by 8 bases and J by 3 bases. CDR1 and CDR2 from the germline V gene are MDHEN and SYDVKM. Using immunoSEQ multiplex PCR, the repertoire was profiled, and TCRdb retains in-frame clones only, with some absent. The data show tens of thousands of clones, roughly four fifths seen once. This clonotype originated in a human donor with non-small cell lung cancer who had a complete response to radiotherapy plus ipilimumab. The chain has TRBV28 and TRBJ2-1; 10 bases are a match to TRBD1. The specimen was peripheral blood, collected from a patient treated with radiotherapy plus ipilimumab. The CDR3 nucleotides are TGTGCCAGCTATCGTTTTCTTACCGGGACAGGGGCCTTCTACAATGAGCAGTTCTTC. Its translation is CASYRFLTGTGAFYNEQFF.